The next 5 T cell receptor beta chains were all read from a single sample in a study of Ad26.COV2.S vaccination and SARS-CoV-2 variants. As to treatment: 19 received Ad26.COV2.S at low or high dose, single or two shots; five or six received placebo; per-sample allocation not given. Sampling was performed 63 days after the first vaccine or placebo injection. Only in-frame clones appear in the TCRdb table, and some are missing; sequencing was by immunoSEQ multiplex PCR. Of a few hundred thousand clones listed, about nine tenths are singletons. Sequenced material: peripheral blood, taken in a trial of Ad26.COV2.S vaccine versus placebo. These receptors came from a person aged 18-65 years who received the Ad26.COV2.S COVID-19 vaccine or a placebo.

The chain couples TRBV30 to TRBJ2-7, with 8 bases that match TRBD1. Germline trimming cut 0 bases from V and 4 bases from J; bases unmatched to any gene: 14. CDR3 length: 17 amino acids. The germline CDR1 and CDR2 sequences are GTSNPN and SVGIG (reference sequence). The CDR3 loop is CAWSVQFGTGVPYEQYF. The CDR3 coding sequence is TGTGCCTGGAGTGTACAATTCGGGACAGGAGTCCCTTACGAGCAGTACTTC.

The chain carries TRBV5-1 and TRBJ1-2, with TRBD1 matching 8 bases. Germline trimming cut 3 bases from V and 5 bases from J; bases unmatched to any gene: 6. The CDR3 runs to 14 residues. CDR1 is SGHRS, CDR2 YFSETQ, per germline. CDR3 in amino acids: CASSSDREGYGYTF. The CDR3 DNA reads TGCGCCAGCAGCTCGGACAGGGAGGGGTATGGCTACACCTTC.

The V gene is TRBV5-1, the J gene TRBJ1-6; 9 bases map to TRBD1. J lost 10 bases, V lost 4 bases, and 6 bases had no gene match. Germline values: CDR1 SGHRS, CDR2 YFSETQ. The CDR3 consists of 14 residues. The chain's CDR3 is CASSRDRDLSPLHF. The CDR3 nucleotides read TGCGCCAGCAGCCGGGACAGGGATCTGTCACCCCTCCACTTT.

The chain couples TRBV30 to TRBJ1-2; D unclear. Looked up from germline, CDR1 is GTSNPN and CDR2 is SVGIG (reference sequence). This CDR3 has 8 residues. The V gene lost 6 bases and the J gene lost 6 bases, with 2 bases spanning the gap. This CDR3 is CACNGYTF. CDR3 coding DNA: TGTGCCTGCAATGGCTACACCTTC.

V and J are TRBV5-1 and TRBJ2-7; 8 bases match TRBD2. Trimming took 0 bases from V and 4 from J; bases not matched to a gene: 9. Germline V gene sequence: CDR1 SGHRS, CDR2 YFSETQ. The CDR3 consists of 16 residues. The CDR3 DNA reads as TGCGCCAGCAGCTTGGGGGCCAGCGGGGGACGATACGAGCAGTACTTC. This translates into CASSLGASGGRYEQYF.